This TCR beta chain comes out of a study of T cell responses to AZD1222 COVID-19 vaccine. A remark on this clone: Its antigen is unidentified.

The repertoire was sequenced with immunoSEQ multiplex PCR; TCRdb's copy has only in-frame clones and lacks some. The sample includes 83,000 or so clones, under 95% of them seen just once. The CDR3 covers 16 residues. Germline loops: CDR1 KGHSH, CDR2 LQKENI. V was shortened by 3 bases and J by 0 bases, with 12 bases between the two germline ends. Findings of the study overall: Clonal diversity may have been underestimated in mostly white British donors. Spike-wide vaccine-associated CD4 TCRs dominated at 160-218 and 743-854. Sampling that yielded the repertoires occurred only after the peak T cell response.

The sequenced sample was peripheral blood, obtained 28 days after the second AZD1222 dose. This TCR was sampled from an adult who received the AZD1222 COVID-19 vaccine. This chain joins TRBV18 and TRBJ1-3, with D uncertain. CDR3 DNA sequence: TGTGCCAGCTCACCCATCCTGGGCGCCTCTGGAAACACCATATATTTT. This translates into CASSPILGASGNTIYF.